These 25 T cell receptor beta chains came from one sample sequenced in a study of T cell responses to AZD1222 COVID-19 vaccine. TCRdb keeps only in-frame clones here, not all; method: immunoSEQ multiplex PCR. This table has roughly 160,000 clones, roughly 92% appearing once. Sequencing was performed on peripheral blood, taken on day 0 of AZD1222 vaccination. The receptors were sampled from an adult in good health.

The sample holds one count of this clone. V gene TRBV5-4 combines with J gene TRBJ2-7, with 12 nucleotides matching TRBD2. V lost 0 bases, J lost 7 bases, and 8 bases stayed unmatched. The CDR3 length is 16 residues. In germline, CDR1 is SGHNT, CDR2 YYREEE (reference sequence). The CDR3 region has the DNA TGTGCCAGCAGCTTGGGTCTAGCGGGAGGGGTTGAAGAGCAGTACTTC. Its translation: CASSLGLAGGVEEQYF.

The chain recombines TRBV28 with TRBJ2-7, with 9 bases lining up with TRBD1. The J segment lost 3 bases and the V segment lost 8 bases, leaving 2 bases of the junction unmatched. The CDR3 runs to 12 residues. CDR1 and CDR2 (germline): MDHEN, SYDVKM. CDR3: CASGDRVYEQYF. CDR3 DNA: TGTGCCAGCGGGGACAGGGTCTACGAGCAGTACTTC.

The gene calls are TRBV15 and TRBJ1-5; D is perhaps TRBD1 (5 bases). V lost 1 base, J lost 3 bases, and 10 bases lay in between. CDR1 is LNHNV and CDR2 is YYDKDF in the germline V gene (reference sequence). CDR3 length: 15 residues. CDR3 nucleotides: TGTGCCACCAGCAGAGCAGGGAGAGTCAATCAGCCCCAGCATTTT. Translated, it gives CATSRAGRVNQPQHF.

This CDR3 is CASSRSTGAYGYTF. As DNA, the CDR3 is TGTGCCAGCAGCCGGTCGACAGGGGCCTATGGCTACACCTTC. The chain has TRBV5-4 and TRBJ1-2; 8 nucleotides align to TRBD1. Germline trimming cut 4 bases from V and 4 bases from J; bases unmatched to any gene: 6. The germline gives CDR1 SGHNT, CDR2 YYREEE (reference sequence). The CDR3 totals 14 residues.

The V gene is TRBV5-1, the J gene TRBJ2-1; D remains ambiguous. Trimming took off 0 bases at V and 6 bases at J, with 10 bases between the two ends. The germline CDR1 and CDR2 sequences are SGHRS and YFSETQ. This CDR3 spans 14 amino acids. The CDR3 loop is CASSLVTTLNEQFF. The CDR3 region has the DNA TGCGCCAGCAGCTTGGTTACTACCCTCAATGAGCAGTTCTTC.

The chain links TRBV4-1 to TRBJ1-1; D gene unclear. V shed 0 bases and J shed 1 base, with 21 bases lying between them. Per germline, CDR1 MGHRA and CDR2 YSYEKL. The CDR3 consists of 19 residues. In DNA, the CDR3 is TGCGCCAGCAGCCAAGAGCTCGTAACTCTTAAACCAGGGAACACTGAAGCTTTCTTT. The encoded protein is CASSQELVTLKPGNTEAFF.

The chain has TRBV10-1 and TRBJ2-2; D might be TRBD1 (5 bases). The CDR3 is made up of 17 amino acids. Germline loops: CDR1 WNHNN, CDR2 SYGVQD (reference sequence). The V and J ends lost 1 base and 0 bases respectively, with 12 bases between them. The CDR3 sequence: CASSEFGAGSNTGELFF. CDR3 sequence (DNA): TGCGCCAGCAGTGAGTTTGGGGCCGGGTCGAACACCGGGGAGCTGTTTTTT.

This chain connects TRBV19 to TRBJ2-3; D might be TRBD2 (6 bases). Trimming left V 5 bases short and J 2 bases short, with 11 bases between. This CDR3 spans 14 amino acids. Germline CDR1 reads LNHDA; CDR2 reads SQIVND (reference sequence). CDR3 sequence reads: CASSRDFDTDTQYF. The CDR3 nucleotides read TGTGCCAGTAGTCGGGACTTCGACACAGATACGCAGTATTTT.

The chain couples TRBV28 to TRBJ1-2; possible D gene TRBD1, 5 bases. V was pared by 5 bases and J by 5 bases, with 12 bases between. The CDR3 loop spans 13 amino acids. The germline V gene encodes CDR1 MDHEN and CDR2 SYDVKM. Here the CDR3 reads CASSRTTDYGYTF. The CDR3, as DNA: TGTGCCAGCAGTCGGACAACCGATTATGGCTACACCTTC.

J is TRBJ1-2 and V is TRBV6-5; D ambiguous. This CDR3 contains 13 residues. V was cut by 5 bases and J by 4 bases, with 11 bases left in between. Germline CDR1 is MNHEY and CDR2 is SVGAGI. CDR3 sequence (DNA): TGTGCCAGCAGTCGCCGGGATTTCTATGGCTACACCTTC. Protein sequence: CASSRRDFYGYTF.

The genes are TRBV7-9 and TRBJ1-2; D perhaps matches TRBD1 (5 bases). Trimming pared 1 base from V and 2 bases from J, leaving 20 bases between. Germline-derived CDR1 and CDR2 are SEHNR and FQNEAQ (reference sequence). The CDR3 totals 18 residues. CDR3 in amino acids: CASSLEGSYRTKNYGYTF. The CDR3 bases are TGTGCCAGCAGCTTAGAGGGGTCTTACAGGACTAAGAACTATGGCTACACCTTC.

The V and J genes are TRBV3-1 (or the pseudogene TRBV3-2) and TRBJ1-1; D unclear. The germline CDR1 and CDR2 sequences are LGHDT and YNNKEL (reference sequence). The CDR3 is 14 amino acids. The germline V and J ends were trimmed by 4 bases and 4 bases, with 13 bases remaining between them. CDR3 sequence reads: CASSPGLSGTEAFF. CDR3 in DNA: TGTGCCAGCAGCCCGGGCCTTTCGGGCACTGAAGCTTTCTTT.

The CDR3 here is CASSIGDGTYNEQFF. In DNA form, the CDR3 reads TGTGCCAGTAGTATTGGTGACGGCACCTACAATGAGCAGTTCTTC. The rearrangement uses TRBV19 and TRBJ2-1; D gene unclear. The V end lost 3 bases, the J end lost 2 bases, and 11 bases lay between the germline ends. The CDR3 loop spans 15 amino acids. Germline values: CDR1 LNHDA, CDR2 SQIVND (reference sequence).

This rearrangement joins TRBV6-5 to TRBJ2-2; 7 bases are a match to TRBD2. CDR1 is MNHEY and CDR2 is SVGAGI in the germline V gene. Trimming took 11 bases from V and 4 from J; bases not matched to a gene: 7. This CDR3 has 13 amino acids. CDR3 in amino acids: CAVRREATGELFF. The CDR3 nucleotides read TGTGCCGTGAGACGGGAGGCCACCGGGGAGCTGTTTTTT.

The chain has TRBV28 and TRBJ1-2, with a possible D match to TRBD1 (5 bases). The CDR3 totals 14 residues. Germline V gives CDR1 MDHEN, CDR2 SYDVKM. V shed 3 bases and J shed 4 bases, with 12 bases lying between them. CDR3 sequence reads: CASSFGRGSYGYTF. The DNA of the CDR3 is TGTGCCAGCAGTTTCGGCCGGGGCTCCTATGGCTACACCTTC.

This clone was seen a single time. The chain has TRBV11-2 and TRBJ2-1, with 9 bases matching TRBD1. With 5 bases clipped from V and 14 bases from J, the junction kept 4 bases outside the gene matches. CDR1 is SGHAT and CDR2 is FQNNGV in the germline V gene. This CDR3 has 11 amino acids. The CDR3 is CASSNRDREFF. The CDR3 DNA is TGTGCCAGCAGCAATCGGGACAGGGAGTTCTTC.

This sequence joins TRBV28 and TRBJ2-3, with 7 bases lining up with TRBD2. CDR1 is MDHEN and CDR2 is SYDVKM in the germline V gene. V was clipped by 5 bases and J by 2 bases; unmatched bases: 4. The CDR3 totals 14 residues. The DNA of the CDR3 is TGTGCCAGCAGTCCACTAGCGATCACAGATACGCAGTATTTT. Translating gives CASSPLAITDTQYF.

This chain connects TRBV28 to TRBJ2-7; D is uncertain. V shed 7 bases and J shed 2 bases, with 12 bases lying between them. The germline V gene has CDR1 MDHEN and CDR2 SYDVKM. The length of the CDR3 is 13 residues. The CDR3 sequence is CASIHRYPYEQYF. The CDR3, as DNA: TGTGCCAGCATTCACAGATACCCCTACGAGCAGTACTTC.

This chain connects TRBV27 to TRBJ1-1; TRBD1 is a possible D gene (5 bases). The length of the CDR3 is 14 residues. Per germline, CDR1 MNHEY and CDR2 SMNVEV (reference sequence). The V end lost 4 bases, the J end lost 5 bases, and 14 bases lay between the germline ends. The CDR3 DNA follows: TGTGCCAGCAGTTCGGGGGGGAGTGGTACTGAAGCTTTCTTT. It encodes CASSSGGSGTEAFF.

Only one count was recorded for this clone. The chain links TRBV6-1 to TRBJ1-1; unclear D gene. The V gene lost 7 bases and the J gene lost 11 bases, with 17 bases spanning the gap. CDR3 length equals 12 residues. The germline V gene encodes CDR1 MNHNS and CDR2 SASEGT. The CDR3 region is CASTRKGEAAFF. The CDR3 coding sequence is TGTGCCAGCACCCGGAAGGGTGAGGCGGCTTTCTTT.

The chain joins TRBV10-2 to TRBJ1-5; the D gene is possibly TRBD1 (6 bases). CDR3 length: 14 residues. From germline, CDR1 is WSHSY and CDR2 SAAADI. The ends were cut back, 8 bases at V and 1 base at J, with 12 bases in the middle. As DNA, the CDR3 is TGCGCCAGCCGCTCTAGGGGGAGCAATCAGCCCCAGCATTTT. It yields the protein CASRSRGSNQPQHF.

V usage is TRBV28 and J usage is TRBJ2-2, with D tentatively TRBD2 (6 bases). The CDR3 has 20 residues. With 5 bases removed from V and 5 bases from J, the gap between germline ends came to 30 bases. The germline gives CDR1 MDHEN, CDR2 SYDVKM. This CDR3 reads CASSTQRVLRLGIGTGELFF. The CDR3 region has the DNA TGTGCCAGCAGTACTCAGCGAGTCCTCAGACTAGGCATTGGAACCGGGGAGCTGTTTTTT.

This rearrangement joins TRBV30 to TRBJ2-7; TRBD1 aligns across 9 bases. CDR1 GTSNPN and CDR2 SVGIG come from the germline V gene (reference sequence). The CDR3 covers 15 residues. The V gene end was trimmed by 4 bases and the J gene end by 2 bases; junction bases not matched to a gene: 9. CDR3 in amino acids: CAWKPNRGRTYEQYF. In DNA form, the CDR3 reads TGTGCCTGGAAACCAAACAGGGGGCGTACCTACGAGCAGTACTTC.

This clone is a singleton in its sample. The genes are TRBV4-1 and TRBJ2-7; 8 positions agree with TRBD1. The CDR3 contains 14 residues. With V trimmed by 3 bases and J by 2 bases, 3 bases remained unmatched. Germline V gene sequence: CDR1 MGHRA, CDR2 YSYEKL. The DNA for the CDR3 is TGCGCCAGCAGCCATAAACAGGGGGCCTACGAGCAGTACTTC. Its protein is CASSHKQGAYEQYF.

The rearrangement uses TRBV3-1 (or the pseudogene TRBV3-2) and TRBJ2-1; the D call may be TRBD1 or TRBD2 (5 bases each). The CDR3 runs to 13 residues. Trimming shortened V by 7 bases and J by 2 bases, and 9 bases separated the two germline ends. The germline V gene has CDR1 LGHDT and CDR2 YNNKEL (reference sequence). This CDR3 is CASTPGPYNEQFF. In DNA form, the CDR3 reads TGTGCCAGCACCCCGGGACCCTACAATGAGCAGTTCTTC.